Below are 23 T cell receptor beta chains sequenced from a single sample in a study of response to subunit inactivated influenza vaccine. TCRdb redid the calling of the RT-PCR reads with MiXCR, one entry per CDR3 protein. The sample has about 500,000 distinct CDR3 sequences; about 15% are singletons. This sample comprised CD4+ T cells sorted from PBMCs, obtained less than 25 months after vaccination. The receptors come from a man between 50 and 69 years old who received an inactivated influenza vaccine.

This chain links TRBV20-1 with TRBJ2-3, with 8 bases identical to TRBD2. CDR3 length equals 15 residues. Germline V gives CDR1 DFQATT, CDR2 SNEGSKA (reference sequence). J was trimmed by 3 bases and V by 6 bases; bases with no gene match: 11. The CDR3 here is CSALHSGGGTDTQYF. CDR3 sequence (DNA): TGCAGTGCCCTTCACAGCGGGGGTGGTACAGATACGCAGTATTTT.

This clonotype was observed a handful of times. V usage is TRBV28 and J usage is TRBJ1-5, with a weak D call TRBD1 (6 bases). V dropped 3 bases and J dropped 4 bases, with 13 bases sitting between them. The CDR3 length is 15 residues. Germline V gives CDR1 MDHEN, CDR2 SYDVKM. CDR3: CASSFAGARNQPQHF. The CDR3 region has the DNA TGTGCCAGCAGTTTCGCGGGGGCAAGAAATCAGCCCCAGCATTTT.

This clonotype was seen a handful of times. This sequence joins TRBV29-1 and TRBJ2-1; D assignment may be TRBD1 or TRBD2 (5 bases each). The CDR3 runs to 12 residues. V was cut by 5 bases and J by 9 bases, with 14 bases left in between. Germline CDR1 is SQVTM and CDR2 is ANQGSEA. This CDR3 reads CSVSEPRGEQFF. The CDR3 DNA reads TGCAGCGTTTCGGAACCGAGGGGTGAGCAGTTCTTC.

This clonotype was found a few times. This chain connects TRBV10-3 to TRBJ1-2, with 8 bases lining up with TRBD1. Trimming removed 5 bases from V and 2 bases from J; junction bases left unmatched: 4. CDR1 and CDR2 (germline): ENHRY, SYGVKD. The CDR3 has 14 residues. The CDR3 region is CAISPRTGNYGYTF. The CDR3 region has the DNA TGTGCCATCAGTCCCCGGACAGGGAACTATGGCTACACCTTC.

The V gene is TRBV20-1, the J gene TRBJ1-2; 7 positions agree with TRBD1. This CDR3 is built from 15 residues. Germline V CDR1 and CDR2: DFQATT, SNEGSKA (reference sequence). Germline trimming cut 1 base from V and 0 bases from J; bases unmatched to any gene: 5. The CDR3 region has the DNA TGCAGTGCTAGAGGGGCGGGACAGTCTAACTATGGCTACACCTTC. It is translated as CSARGAGQSNYGYTF.

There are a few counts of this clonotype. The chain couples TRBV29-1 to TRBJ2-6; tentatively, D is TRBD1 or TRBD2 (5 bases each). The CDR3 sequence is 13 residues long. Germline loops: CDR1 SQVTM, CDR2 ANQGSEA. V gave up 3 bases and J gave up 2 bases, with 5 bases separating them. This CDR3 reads CSVEGPGANVLTF. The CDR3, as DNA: TGCAGCGTTGAGGGACCTGGGGCCAACGTCCTGACTTTC.

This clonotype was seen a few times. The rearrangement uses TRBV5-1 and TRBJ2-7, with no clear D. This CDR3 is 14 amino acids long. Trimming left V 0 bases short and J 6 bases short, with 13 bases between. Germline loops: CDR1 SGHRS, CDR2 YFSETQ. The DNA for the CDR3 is TGCGCCAGCAGCTTGGGAACAGCCGTCCCCGAGCAGTACTTC. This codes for CASSLGTAVPEQYF. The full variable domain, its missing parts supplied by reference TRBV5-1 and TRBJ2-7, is KAGVTQTPRYLIKTRGQQVTLSCSPISGHRSVSWYQQTPGQGLQFLFEYFSETQRNKGNFPGRFSGRQFSNSRSEMNVSTLELGDSALYLCASSLGTAVPEQYFGPGTRLTVT.

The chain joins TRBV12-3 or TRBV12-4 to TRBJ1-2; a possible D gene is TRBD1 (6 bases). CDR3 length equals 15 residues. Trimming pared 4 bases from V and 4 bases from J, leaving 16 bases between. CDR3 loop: CASSSRQAVVYGYTF. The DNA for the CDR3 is TGTGCCAGCAGTTCCAGACAGGCGGTGGTCTATGGCTACACCTTC.

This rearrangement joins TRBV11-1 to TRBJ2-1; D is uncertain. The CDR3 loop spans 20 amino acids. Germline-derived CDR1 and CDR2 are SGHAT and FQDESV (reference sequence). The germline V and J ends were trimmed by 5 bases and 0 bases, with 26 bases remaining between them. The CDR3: CASSPGAHDPSKSSYNEQFF. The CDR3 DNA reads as TGTGCCAGCAGCCCCGGCGCCCATGACCCGTCGAAAAGCTCCTACAATGAGCAGTTCTTC.

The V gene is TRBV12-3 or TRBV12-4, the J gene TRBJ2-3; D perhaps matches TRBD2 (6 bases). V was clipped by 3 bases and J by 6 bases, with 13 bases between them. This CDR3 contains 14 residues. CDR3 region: CASSFAGSGDTQYF. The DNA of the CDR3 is TGTGCCAGCAGTTTCGCCGGGAGTGGGGATACGCAGTATTTT.

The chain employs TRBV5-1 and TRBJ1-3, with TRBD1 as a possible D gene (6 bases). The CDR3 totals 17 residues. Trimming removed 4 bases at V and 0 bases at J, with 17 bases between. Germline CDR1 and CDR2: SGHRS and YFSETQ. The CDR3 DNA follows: TGCGCCAGCAGCACCTGGGGGAAGGGGGTCTCTGGAAACACCATATATTTT. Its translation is CASSTWGKGVSGNTIYF.

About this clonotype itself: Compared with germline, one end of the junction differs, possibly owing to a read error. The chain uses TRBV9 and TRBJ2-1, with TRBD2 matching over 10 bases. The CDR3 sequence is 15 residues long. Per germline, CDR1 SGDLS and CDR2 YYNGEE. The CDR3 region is CASCVAASGSNEQFF. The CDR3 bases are TGTGCCAGCTGCGTAGCGGCTAGCGGGAGTAATGAGCAGTTCTTC. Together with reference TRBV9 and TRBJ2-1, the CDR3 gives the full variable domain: DSGVTQTPKHLITATGQRVTLRCSPRSGDLSVYWYQQSLDQGLQFLIQYYNGEERAKGNILERFSAQQFPDLHSELNLSSLELGDSALYFCASCVAASGSNEQFFGPGTRLTVL.

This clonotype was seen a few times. CDR3 in DNA: TGTGCCAGCAGTTTGGGGACAGGGTATCAGCCCCAGCATTTT. Amino acids: CASSLGTGYQPQHF. V and J are TRBV12-3 or TRBV12-4 and TRBJ1-5; 9 bases match TRBD1. The length of the CDR3 is 14 residues. Losses at the gene ends were 3 bases for V and 5 bases for J; bases not matched to a gene: 2.

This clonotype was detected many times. The CDR3 sequence is CSVGDGTDTQYF. CDR3 bases: TGCAGCGTTGGGGACGGAACAGATACGCAGTATTTT. The rearrangement joins TRBV29-1 to TRBJ2-3; D may correspond to TRBD1 or TRBD2 (5 bases each). CDR1 is SQVTM, CDR2 ANQGSEA, per germline. Trimming cost V 4 bases and J 3 bases, with 8 bases left between them. The CDR3 extends over 12 amino acids.

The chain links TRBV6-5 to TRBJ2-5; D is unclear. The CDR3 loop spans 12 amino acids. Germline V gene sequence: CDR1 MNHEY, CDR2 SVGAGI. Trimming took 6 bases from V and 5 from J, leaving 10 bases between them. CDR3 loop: CASRTNLETQYF. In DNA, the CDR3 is TGTGCCAGCAGGACGAACCTGGAGACCCAGTACTTC.

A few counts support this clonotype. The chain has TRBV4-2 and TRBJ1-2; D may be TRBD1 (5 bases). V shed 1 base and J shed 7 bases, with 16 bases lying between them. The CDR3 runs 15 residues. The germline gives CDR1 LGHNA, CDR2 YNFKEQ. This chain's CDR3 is CASSQAAGLAGGYTF. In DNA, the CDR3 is TGTGCCAGCAGCCAAGCAGCGGGACTCGCGGGTGGCTACACCTTC.

The CDR3 here is CASSPTGQGPYEQYF. CDR3 bases: TGCGCCAGCAGCCCCACCGGACAGGGACCCTACGAGCAGTACTTC. The V call is TRBV4-3, the J call TRBJ2-7; 8 bases fit TRBD1. Germline-derived CDR1 and CDR2 are LGHNA and YSLEER. CDR3 length: 15 residues. Trimming cost V 4 bases and J 2 bases; bases outside gene matches: 7.

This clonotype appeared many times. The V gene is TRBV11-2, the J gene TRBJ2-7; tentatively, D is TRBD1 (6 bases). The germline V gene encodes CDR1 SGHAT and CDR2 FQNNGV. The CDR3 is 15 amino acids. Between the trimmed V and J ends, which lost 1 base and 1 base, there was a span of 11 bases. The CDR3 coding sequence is TGTGCCAGCAGCTTAGTGGCCAGGGGATCCTACGAGCAGTACTTC. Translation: CASSLVARGSYEQYF. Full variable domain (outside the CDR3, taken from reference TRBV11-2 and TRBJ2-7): EAGVAQSPRYKIIEKRQSVAFWCNPISGHATLYWYQQILGQGPKLLIQFQNNGVVDDSQLPKDRFSAERLKGVDSTLKIQPAKLEDSAVYLCASSLVARGSYEQYFGPGTRLTVT.

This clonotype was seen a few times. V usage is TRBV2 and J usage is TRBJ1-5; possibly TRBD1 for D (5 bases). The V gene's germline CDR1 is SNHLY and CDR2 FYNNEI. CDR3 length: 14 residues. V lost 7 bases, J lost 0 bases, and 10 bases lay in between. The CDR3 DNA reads TGTGCCAGCACGGGGGGTGGTAGCAATCAGCCCCAGCATTTT. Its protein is CASTGGGSNQPQHF.

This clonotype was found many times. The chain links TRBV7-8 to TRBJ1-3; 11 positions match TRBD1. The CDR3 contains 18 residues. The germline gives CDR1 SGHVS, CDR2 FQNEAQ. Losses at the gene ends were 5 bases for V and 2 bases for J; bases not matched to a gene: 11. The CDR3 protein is CASSKRPTGQGAGNTIYF. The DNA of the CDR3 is TGTGCCAGCAGCAAAAGGCCGACGGGACAGGGGGCTGGAAACACCATATATTTT. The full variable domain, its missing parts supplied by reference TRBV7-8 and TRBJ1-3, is GAGVSQSPRYKVAKRGQDVALRCDPISGHVSLFWYQQALGQGPEFLTYFQNEAQLDKSGLPSDRFFAERPEGSVSTLKIQRTQQEDSAVYLCASSKRPTGQGAGNTIYFGEGSWLTVV.

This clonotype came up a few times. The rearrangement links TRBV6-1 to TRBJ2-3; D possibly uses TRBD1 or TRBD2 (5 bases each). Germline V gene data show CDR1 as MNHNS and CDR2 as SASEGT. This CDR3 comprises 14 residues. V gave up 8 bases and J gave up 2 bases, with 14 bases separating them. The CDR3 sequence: CASWGRIATDTQYF. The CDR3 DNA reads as TGTGCCAGCTGGGGACGGATTGCCACAGATACGCAGTATTTT.

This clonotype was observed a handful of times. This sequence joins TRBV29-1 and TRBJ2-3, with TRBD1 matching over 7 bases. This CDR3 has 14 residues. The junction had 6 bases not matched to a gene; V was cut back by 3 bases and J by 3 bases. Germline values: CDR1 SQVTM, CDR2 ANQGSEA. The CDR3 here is CSVDLTGITDTQYF. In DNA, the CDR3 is TGCAGCGTTGATTTGACAGGGATAACAGATACGCAGTATTTT.

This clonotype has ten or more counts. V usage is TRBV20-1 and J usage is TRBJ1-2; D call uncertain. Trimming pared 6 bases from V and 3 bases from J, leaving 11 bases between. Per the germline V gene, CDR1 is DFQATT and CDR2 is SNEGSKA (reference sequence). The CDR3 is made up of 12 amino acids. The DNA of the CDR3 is TGCAGTGCCACTCCAGGCTACTATGGCTACACCTTC. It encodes CSATPGYYGYTF.